A single TCR beta chain is shown here with its context. CDR1 and CDR2 from the germline V gene are DFQATT and SNEGSKA (reference sequence). This CDR3 has 15 amino acids. This sample is drawn from a study of blood T cells in healthy people across ages. The authors ran a second PCR of 7 to 11 cycles using a sample-barcoded 5' primer and a J-beta primer mix. Every cDNA was tagged by a template-switch adaptor with 12 random nucleotides. Via MiXCR, TCRdb re-called the 5' RACE reads, giving one row per CDR3 protein. The sample holds 910,000 or so distinct CDR3 sequences, about 53% seen once. The TCR comes from a woman in her fifties or sixties in good health. This chain links TRBV20-1 with TRBJ2-5, with TRBD1 matching 7 bases. The DNA end favors TRBJ2-7, so the J call may be wrong. Sample: blood. CDR3 in DNA: TGCAGTGCTAGAGATCTAGGGGACAGTATCTACGAGCAGTACTTC. Its protein product is CSARDLGDSIYEQYF.